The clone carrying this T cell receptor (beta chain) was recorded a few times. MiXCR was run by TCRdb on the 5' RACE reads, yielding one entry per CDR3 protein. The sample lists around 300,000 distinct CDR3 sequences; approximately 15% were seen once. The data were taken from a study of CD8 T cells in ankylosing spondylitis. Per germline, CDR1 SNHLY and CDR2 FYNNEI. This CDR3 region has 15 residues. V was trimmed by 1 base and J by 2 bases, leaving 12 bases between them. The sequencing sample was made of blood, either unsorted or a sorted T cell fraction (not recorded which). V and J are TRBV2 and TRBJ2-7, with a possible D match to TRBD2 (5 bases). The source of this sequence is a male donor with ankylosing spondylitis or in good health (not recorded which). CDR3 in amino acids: CASSEDPGKTYEQYF. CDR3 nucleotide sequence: TGTGCCAGCAGTGAAGACCCGGGGAAAACCTACGAGCAGTACTTC.